These T cell receptor beta chains were read from a single sample in a study of CD8 T cells in Susac syndrome. TCRdb re-called the immunoSEQ multiplex PCR reads with MiXCR, one entry per CDR3 protein. This sample has 250,000 to 300,000 distinct CDR3 sequences; about 88% occur once, and the top ten carry around 0.12%. Sequencing was performed on CD8+ T cells from PBMCs. These TCRs come from a human donor with multiple sclerosis. The CDR3 runs from the conserved cysteine through the conserved F or W. The D gene is left open where the match is weak. Clone size is shown for a subset of rows, as once, few, many or a class of expanded clone.

J,V,D,size,DNA,CDR3
TRBJ2-2,TRBV9,NA,NA,TGTGCCAGCAGCGTAGCCAAGAACACCGGGGAGCTGTTTTTT,CASSVAKNTGELFF
TRBJ2-3,TRBV2,NA,NA,TGTGCCAGCATCTGGTCGGAGGGCACAGATACGCAGTATTTT,CASIWSEGTDTQYF
TRBJ2-7,TRBV7-6,TRBD2,NA,TGTGCCAGCAGCCGTAGCGGGAGGGAGGAGCAGTACTTC,CASSRSGREEQYF
TRBJ2-4,TRBV9,NA,once,TGTGCCAGCAGCGTAGCCAAAAACATTCAGTACTTC,CASSVAKNIQYF
TRBJ2-7,TRBV28,NA,NA,TGTGCCAGCAGTTTATTTGATTACGAGCAGTACTTC,CASSLFDYEQYF
TRBJ2-7,TRBV2,NA,NA,TGTGCCATTAGGACCCGCGAGCAGTACTTC,CAIRTREQYF
TRBJ2-1,TRBV28,NA,once,TGTGCCAGCAGTTTTAGACAGACTGAGCAGTTCTTC,CASSFRQTEQFF
TRBJ2-1,TRBV27,NA,NA,TGTGCCAGCAGTTATTCCCCTAGGGGTGAGCAGTTCTTC,CASSYSPRGEQFF
TRBJ1-3,TRBV7-9,TRBD1,NA,TGTGCCAGCAGGGACAGGGGGGGTCCGAGAGGATACTCTGGAAACACCATATATTTT,CASRDRGGPRGYSGNTIYF
TRBJ1-3,TRBV11-2,NA,NA,TGTGCCAGCAGTCAAGAGGCCGGGGGCTCTGGAAACACCATATATTTT,CASSQEAGGSGNTIYF
TRBJ1-5,TRBV28,NA,once,TGTGCCACTACGATCTGGTCGGGGAATCAGCCCCAGCATTTT,CATTIWSGNQPQHF
TRBJ2-3,TRBV12-3/TRBV12-4,TRBD2,NA,TGTGCCAGCAGTTTGGGACTAGCGGGAGCGACAAGCACAGATACGCAGTATTTT,CASSLGLAGATSTDTQYF
TRBJ2-3,TRBV14,TRBD2,once,TGTGCCAGCAGCTTGACTAGCTGGAGCACAGATACGCAGTATTTT,CASSLTSWSTDTQYF
TRBJ1-1,TRBV27,NA,NA,TGTGCCAGCAGTCCGAATTCGGACACTGAAGCTTTCTTT,CASSPNSDTEAFF
TRBJ2-2,TRBV27,TRBD2,NA,TGTGCCAGCAGTTGGCGGGAGTCGAACACCGGGGAGCTGTTTTTT,CASSWRESNTGELFF
TRBJ2-3,TRBV4-1,NA,NA,TGCGCCAGCAGAGGGACACCCTTCACAGATACGCAGTATTTT,CASRGTPFTDTQYF
TRBJ1-2,TRBV9,NA,NA,TGTGCCAGCTACAGGGACGGCTACACCTTC,CASYRDGYTF
TRBJ1-2,TRBV27,NA,NA,TGTGCCAGCAGTTTAAGGTGGGCCCGCGACTATGGCTACACCTTC,CASSLRWARDYGYTF
TRBJ2-7,TRBV29-1,NA,NA,TGCAGCGTTGAAGATGAGGGACCCCCATCTTACGAGCAGTACTTC,CSVEDEGPPSYEQYF
TRBJ2-1,TRBV19,TRBD2,NA,TGTGCCAGTAGTATAGTAGCTAGCGGGAGTAATGAGCAGTTCTTC,CASSIVASGSNEQFF
TRBJ2-2,TRBV27,TRBD1,once,TGTGCCAGCAGTTCTAGTTGGACAGGGCGCACCGGGGAGCTGTTTTTT,CASSSSWTGRTGELFF
TRBJ2-5,TRBV21-1,NA,few,TGTGCCAGCAGCAGCAGGAGGGAGACCCAGTACTTC,CASSSRRETQYF
TRBJ2-1,TRBV9,NA,NA,TGTGCCAGCAGCCCAGGGACCGGCGGACTTTACAATGAGCAGTTCTTC,CASSPGTGGLYNEQFF
TRBJ2-2,TRBV30,TRBD1,NA,TGTGCCTGGAGGGTGGGACAGTCGAACACCGGGGAGCTGTTTTTT,CAWRVGQSNTGELFF
TRBJ2-7,TRBV28,NA,NA,TGTGCCAGCACGATAAGCCCACAGGTGGAGCAGTACTTC,CASTISPQVEQYF
TRBJ2-3,TRBV27,TRBD2,NA,TGTGCCAGCAGTCCCCGGACTAGCGGGAGCCGCACAGATACGCAGTATTTT,CASSPRTSGSRTDTQYF
TRBJ2-3,TRBV27,TRBD2,NA,TGTGCCAGCAGACGGGACTATCAGACAGATACGCAGTATTTT,CASRRDYQTDTQYF
TRBJ2-1,TRBV29-1,TRBD1,NA,TGCAGCGTTCCTTATCGACAGGGGCATTACAATGAGCAGTTCTTC,CSVPYRQGHYNEQFF
TRBJ1-5,TRBV27,NA,NA,TGTGCCAGCAGTCGGGGAGTGCGCAATCAGCCCCAGCATTTT,CASSRGVRNQPQHF
TRBJ2-2,TRBV7-5,NA,NA,NA,CISVPEPCRENGELFF
TRBJ2-3,TRBV28,NA,NA,TGTGCCAGCAGTTTATTCAGGGACACAGATACGCAGTATTTT,CASSLFRDTDTQYF
TRBJ2-2,TRBV27,NA,NA,TGTGCCAGCAGTTTATCGAAGGGACGCGGGGAGCTGTTTTTT,CASSLSKGRGELFF
TRBJ2-5,TRBV28,TRBD2,NA,TGTGCCAGCAGCCCGGGACTAGCGGGAGGGCCTACAGAGACCCAGTACTTC,CASSPGLAGGPTETQYF
TRBJ1-4,TRBV30,TRBD1,NA,TGTGCCTGGAGTTGGACAGGGGGGGAAAAACTGTTTTTT,CAWSWTGGEKLFF
TRBJ2-4,TRBV7-8,NA,NA,TGTGCCAGCAGCCACATCCGGGGCCTTAGAGTTCAGTACTTC,CASSHIRGLRVQYF
TRBJ2-3,TRBV6-1,TRBD2,NA,TGTGCCAGCAGTCCGACCTTACTAGCGATTAGCACAGATACGCAGTATTTT,CASSPTLLAISTDTQYF
TRBJ2-3,TRBV27,NA,NA,TGTGCCAGCGGACCTTTAGGAAGAGATACGCAGTATTTT,CASGPLGRDTQYF